This entry concerns a single T cell receptor beta chain. The sample originates from a study of T cell changes during pregnancy in multiple sclerosis. Some clones are missing from TCRdb's copy, which holds only in-frame ones; the method was immunoSEQ multiplex PCR. Among roughly 100,000 clones listed, about 90% were seen once. CDR3 length: 17 amino acids. J lost 0 bases, V lost 6 bases, and 5 bases had no gene match. Germline V gene lookup returns CDR1 KGHSH and CDR2 LQKENI. The gene calls are TRBV18 and TRBJ2-3, with TRBD2 matching 14 bases. This TCR came from a female donor with multiple sclerosis, enrolled in a pregnancy study. The input for sequencing was peripheral blood, taken before pregnancy. The CDR3 reads CASSGLAGATSTDTQYF. The CDR3 DNA reads TGTGCCAGCTCGGGACTAGCGGGGGCTACTAGCACAGATACGCAGTATTTT.